This T cell receptor (beta chain) appears in the sequencing data of a study of cytomegalovirus exposure and HLA in healthy donors. Overall study findings and caveats: In a later analysis, TCR beta V- and J-gene trimming was associated with a missense DCLRE1C variant.

The PCR was carried out with 60 Vbeta primers and 13 Jbeta primers. Method: immunoSEQ multiplex PCR; TCRdb's copy keeps in-frame clones and lacks some. The listing records roughly 50,000 clones. In the case of this clone: Its antigen is not identified.

Trimming shortened V by 0 bases and J by 2 bases, and 11 bases separated the two germline ends. The CDR3 length is 15 residues. Germline CDR1 is MNHEY and CDR2 is SVGAGI. The receptor was isolated from a male donor in good health and CMV-seropositive. The sample taken for sequencing was PBMCs. The V gene is TRBV6-5, the J gene TRBJ2-7; weak D call: TRBD2 (6 bases). For the CDR3, the DNA is TGTGCCAGCAGTTACTCGACATGGGGGGCCTACGAGCAGTACTTC. Its translation is CASSYSTWGAYEQYF.